This entry is about one T cell receptor beta chain. Its antigen is unknown. The sample is drawn from a study of blood T cells in healthy people across ages. Sample-barcoded 5' priming and a J-beta primer mix drove a second PCR of 7 to 11 cycles. TCRdb processed the 5' RACE reads anew with MiXCR; each CDR3 protein has one entry. The table has some 1,800,000 distinct CDR3 sequences, about two fifths seen once. The CDR3 loop spans 16 amino acids. Germline CDR1 and CDR2: DFQATT and SNEGSKA (reference sequence). Trimming at V came to 1 base and at J to 4 bases, leaving 8 bases not matched to a gene. Study outcomes and limitations: Unsorted PBMCs ruled out conclusive naive versus antigen-experienced comparison. Naive T cell percentage showed a strong correlation with TCR beta diversity. With age, beta diversity per million T cells declined roughly linearly, significantly by roughly 40.

This chain links TRBV20-1 with TRBJ2-7; TRBD2 agrees at 12 bases. The sample comprised blood. This sequence was found in a human donor in good health. The CDR3 loop reads CSARVLKLAGGYEQYF. The CDR3 DNA reads as TGCAGTGCTAGAGTCTTGAAGCTAGCGGGGGGGTACGAGCAGTACTTC.